This entry lists 32 T cell receptor beta chains sequenced from one sample in a study of OX40 agonist ivuxolimab in advanced cancers. Repertoires were generated with immunoSEQ multiplex PCR, while TCRdb's copy carries only in-frame clones and drops some. The profile covers 90,000 or so clones, with 75% to 90% appearing a single time and about 0.31% taken by the ten largest. The sequenced sample was CD4+ or CD8+ T cells sorted from blood, obtained in a trial of the OX40 agonist ivuxolimab. The receptor set was obtained from an adult with an advanced solid tumor such as melanoma, head and neck, liver or kidney cancer.

This rearrangement joins TRBV4-1 to TRBJ2-7; 12 bases are a match to TRBD2. The CDR3 spans 18 residues. J gave up 3 bases and V 1 base, and 10 bases lay outside the gene matches. The germline V gene encodes CDR1 MGHRA and CDR2 YSYEKL. The CDR3 nucleotides are TGCGCCAGCAGCCAAGGCCTATTGAGACTAGCGGGAGACTACGAGCAGTACTTC. As protein: CASSQGLLRLAGDYEQYF.

The chain recombines TRBV6-5 with TRBJ2-2; no clear D. CDR1 MNHEY and CDR2 SVGAGI come from the germline V gene. V shed 6 bases and J shed 2 bases, with 10 bases lying between them. This CDR3 comprises 14 residues. The CDR3 region is CASSRSANTGELFF. CDR3 DNA sequence: TGTGCCAGCAGCCGAAGCGCAAACACCGGGGAGCTGTTTTTT.

This clone was detected only once. The V call is TRBV6-6, the J call TRBJ1-2; a possible D gene is TRBD1 (6 bases). The germline V and J ends were trimmed by 6 bases and 5 bases, with 19 bases remaining between them. This CDR3 is 15 amino acids long. Germline assignment: CDR1 MNHNY and CDR2 SVGAGI (reference sequence). The CDR3 DNA reads as TGTGCCAGCAGACCCTGGGCAGGGGTGGGGTATGGCTACACCTTC. It yields the protein CASRPWAGVGYGYTF.

The V call is TRBV7-3, the J call TRBJ2-2, with D tentatively TRBD1 or TRBD2 (5 bases each). In germline, CDR1 is SGHTA, CDR2 FQGTGA. V was cut by 5 bases and J by 5 bases, with 15 bases left in between. The CDR3 spans 15 residues. The CDR3 reads CASSANVGGTGELFF. Written as DNA, the CDR3 is TGTGCCAGCAGCGCAAACGTTGGGGGAACCGGGGAGCTGTTTTTT. Combining the CDR3 with reference TRBV7-3 and TRBJ2-2 gives the whole variable domain GAGVSQTPSNKVTEKGKYVELRCDPISGHTALYWYRQSLGQGPEFLIYFQGTGAADDSGLPNDRFFAVRPEGSVSTLKIQRTERGDSAVYLCASSANVGGTGELFFGEGSRLTVL.

This chain links TRBV5-4 with TRBJ1-1; 7 bases match TRBD1. Looked up from germline, CDR1 is SGHNT and CDR2 is YYREEE (reference sequence). The J segment lost 1 base and the V segment lost 0 bases, leaving 3 bases of the junction unmatched. This CDR3 spans 15 amino acids. The CDR3 loop is CASSLGTGENTEAFF. CDR3 nucleotide sequence: TGTGCCAGCAGCTTGGGTACAGGGGAGAACACTGAAGCTTTCTTT.

J is TRBJ2-2 and V is TRBV28; D is unresolved. This CDR3 spans 13 amino acids. Germline CDR1 is MDHEN and CDR2 is SYDVKM. The V gene lost 7 bases and the J gene lost 4 bases, with 10 bases spanning the gap. The CDR3 region has the DNA TGTGCCAGCATCAGGCGGAGCACCGGGGAGCTGTTTTTT. Its protein is CASIRRSTGELFF.

The genes are TRBV7-3 and TRBJ2-3; D might be TRBD2 (6 bases). Trimming left V 4 bases short and J 7 bases short, with 18 bases between. CDR1 SGHTA and CDR2 FQGTGA come from the germline V gene. The CDR3 consists of 15 residues. DNA for the CDR3: TGTGCCAGCAGCTCGACTAGGGGTTCATCGAATACGCAGTATTTT. It yields the protein CASSSTRGSSNTQYF.

The chain has TRBV28 and TRBJ1-5; D gene uncertain. Trimming removed 7 bases at V and 11 bases at J, with 15 bases between. Germline V gene lookup returns CDR1 MDHEN and CDR2 SYDVKM. The CDR3 consists of 12 residues. The CDR3 nucleotides read TGTGCCAGCACCCTGTCGGGTTGGTCCCAGCATTTT. Its translation: CASTLSGWSQHF.

V and J are TRBV7-2 and TRBJ2-7; D is undetermined. Germline CDR1 SGHTA, CDR2 FQGNSA. Between the trimmed V and J ends, which lost 5 bases and 3 bases, there was a span of 14 bases. The CDR3 is 14 residues long. The chain's CDR3 is CASSPPGRVYEQYF. CDR3 DNA sequence: TGTGCCAGCAGCCCCCCCGGACGGGTCTACGAGCAGTACTTC.

The chain employs TRBV28 and TRBJ1-4; TRBD1 agrees at 10 bases. V lost 3 bases, J lost 0 bases, and 7 bases stayed unmatched. This CDR3 is 18 amino acids long. CDR1 MDHEN and CDR2 SYDVKM come from the germline V gene. The CDR3: CASSLGGTGVATNEKLFF. In nucleotides, the CDR3 is TGTGCCAGCAGTTTGGGGGGGACAGGGGTTGCAACTAATGAAAAACTGTTTTTT.

This chain uses TRBV18 with TRBJ1-2; 8 nucleotides match TRBD1. V was clipped by 2 bases and J by 4 bases; unmatched bases: 3. Germline V gene lookup returns CDR1 KGHSH and CDR2 LQKENI. The CDR3 contains 14 residues. DNA of the CDR3: TGTGCCAGCTCACCAGAGGGACAGGTCTATGGCTACACCTTC. It specifies CASSPEGQVYGYTF.

The chain recombines TRBV7-3 with TRBJ1-3; 7 bases line up with TRBD1. The V and J ends lost 8 bases and 0 bases, in that order; junction bases with no gene match: 7. This CDR3 comprises 15 residues. The germline V gene encodes CDR1 SGHTA and CDR2 FQGTGA. CDR3 nucleotides: TGTGCCAGCCAGGAACAGGGGAGCTCTGGAAACACCATATATTTT. Amino acid sequence: CASQEQGSSGNTIYF.

This chain joins TRBV6-1 and TRBJ2-3; D perhaps matches TRBD1 (5 bases). V was clipped by 6 bases and J by 0 bases, with 10 bases between them. This CDR3 contains 14 residues. Germline assignment: CDR1 MNHNS and CDR2 SASEGT. CDR3: CASRVQVSTDTQYF. The CDR3 DNA reads as TGTGCCAGCAGAGTACAGGTTAGCACAGATACGCAGTATTTT.

This chain connects TRBV27 to TRBJ1-1, with 7 bases lining up with TRBD1. This CDR3 is built from 15 residues. Germline CDR1 and CDR2: MNHEY and SMNVEV (reference sequence). The J segment lost 4 bases and the V segment lost 6 bases, leaving 11 bases of the junction unmatched. The CDR3 region has the DNA TGTGCCAGCAGGGACGTAAGGGGGCAATCCACTGAAGCTTTCTTT. Translated, it gives CASRDVRGQSTEAFF.

This chain links TRBV30 with TRBJ1-2; 8 bases agree with TRBD1. There are 13 residues in the CDR3. After removal of 0 bases from V and 8 bases from J, the junction contained 5 bases not matched to a gene. Per the germline V gene, CDR1 is GTSNPN and CDR2 is SVGIG (reference sequence). The CDR3 DNA is TGTGCCTGGAGTGTAAGGACAGGGAGGGGCTACACCTTC. Translated, it gives CAWSVRTGRGYTF. The whole variable domain, filled in from reference TRBV30 and TRBJ1-2, reads SQTIHQWPATLVQPVGSPLSLECTVEGTSNPNLYWYRQAAGRGLQLLFYSVGIGQISSEVPQNLSASRPQDRQFILSSKKLLLSDSGFYLCAWSVRTGRGYTFGSGTRLTVV.

The chain links TRBV5-1 to TRBJ2-1, with TRBD2 matching 9 bases. V shed 0 bases and J 5 bases; nucleotides not matched to a gene: 9. The CDR3 extends over 17 amino acids. CDR1 is SGHRS and CDR2 is YFSETQ in the germline V gene. Here the CDR3 DNA reads TGCGCCAGCAGCTTGGACCCGACTAGCGGTTTCAACAATGAGCAGTTCTTC. It codes for CASSLDPTSGFNNEQFF.

The V call is TRBV19, the J call TRBJ1-6; 9 bases are a match to TRBD1. V gave up 6 bases and J gave up 7 bases; unmatched junction bases: 4. The CDR3 loop spans 14 amino acids. Germline CDR1 reads LNHDA; CDR2 reads SQIVND (reference sequence). The CDR3 nucleotides read TGTGCCAGTAGATCCGGGACAGGGAATTCACCCCTCCACTTT. Its translation: CASRSGTGNSPLHF. The full variable domain, in which reference TRBV19 and TRBJ1-6 provide the parts outside the CDR3, is DGGITQSPKYLFRKEGQNVTLSCEQNLNHDAMYWYRQDPGQGLRLIYYSQIVNDFQKGDIAEGYSVSREKKESFPLTVTSAQKNPTAFYLCASRSGTGNSPLHFGNGTRLTVT.

The rearrangement uses TRBV19 and TRBJ2-3; D not resolved. Germline CDR1 LNHDA, CDR2 SQIVND (reference sequence). The CDR3 is made up of 15 amino acids. V was pared by 1 base and J by 2 bases, with 10 bases between. The CDR3 region is CASSIGNPYTDTQYF. The CDR3 coding sequence is TGTGCCAGTAGTATAGGGAATCCTTACACAGATACGCAGTATTTT.

Concerning this clone itself: Other DNA variants within this sample encode the same CDR3. The chain links TRBV15 to TRBJ1-5; the D is unclear. This CDR3 is 13 amino acids long. The V and J ends lost 0 bases and 4 bases respectively, with 4 bases between them. Germline CDR1 and CDR2: LNHNV and YYDKDF (reference sequence). CDR3 protein: CATSRDRNQPQHF. CDR3 sequence (DNA): TGTGCCACCAGCAGAGATCGGAATCAGCCCCAGCATTTT.

The V and J genes are TRBV7-6 and TRBJ2-2; 9 nucleotides align to TRBD1. Germline loops: CDR1 SGHVS, CDR2 FNYEAQ. This CDR3 has 15 amino acids. V gave up 3 bases and J gave up 8 bases; unmatched junction bases: 7. DNA for the CDR3: TGTGCCAGCAGCTTCCGGGACAGGGCAACGGGGGAGCTGTTTTTT. Its protein product is CASSFRDRATGELFF.

The rearrangement links TRBV5-1 to TRBJ1-2; D not resolved. Germline lookup yields CDR1 SGHRS and CDR2 YFSETQ. Deletions cut 4 bases from V and 8 bases from J, with 15 bases between. The CDR3 runs 13 residues. The CDR3 reads CASSLSDRRGYTF. The CDR3 region has the DNA TGCGCCAGCAGCCTATCGGACCGCCGGGGCTACACCTTC.

The CDR3 nucleotides are TGTGCCAGCAGCCAAGACTTTATGCAGCCCCAGCATTTT. It yields the protein CASSQDFMQPQHF. The chain combines TRBV14 with TRBJ1-5; no firm D call. Germline CDR1 reads SGHDN; CDR2 reads FVKESK. V was shortened by 0 bases and J by 7 bases, with 7 bases between the two germline ends. This CDR3 contains 13 residues.

The chain couples TRBV10-2 to TRBJ2-3; D gene unclear. Trimming removed 3 bases from V and 2 bases from J, with 9 bases in between. CDR1 and CDR2 from the germline V gene are WSHSY and SAAADI. The CDR3 spans 14 residues. CDR3 residues: CASSDYKATDTQYF. The CDR3 coding sequence is TGCGCCAGCAGTGACTACAAAGCCACAGATACGCAGTATTTT.

The rearrangement uses TRBV19 and TRBJ1-2; tentative D call: TRBD1 (5 bases). CDR1 LNHDA and CDR2 SQIVND come from the germline V gene (reference sequence). The ends were cut back, 4 bases at V and 4 bases at J, with 19 bases in the middle. The CDR3 loop spans 16 amino acids. CDR3 in DNA: TGTGCCAGTAGTAGGAACCATTTGGGGGTAATCTATGGCTACACCTTC. Protein product: CASSRNHLGVIYGYTF. Together with reference TRBV19 and TRBJ1-2, the CDR3 gives the full variable domain: DGGITQSPKYLFRKEGQNVTLSCEQNLNHDAMYWYRQDPGQGLRLIYYSQIVNDFQKGDIAEGYSVSREKKESFPLTVTSAQKNPTAFYLCASSRNHLGVIYGYTFGSGTRLTVV.

The rearrangement links TRBV18 to TRBJ1-1; D ambiguous. Trimming took off 2 bases at V and 2 bases at J, with 6 bases between the two ends. The germline V gene encodes CDR1 KGHSH and CDR2 LQKENI. The CDR3 has 13 residues. CDR3 bases: TGTGCCAGCTCACCAGGGAGCAACACTGAAGCTTTCTTT. This codes for CASSPGSNTEAFF.

This clone was detected once. The chain employs TRBV21-1 and TRBJ1-5. TRBV21-1 has pseudogene status. The CDR3 totals 18 residues. This CDR3 is CASLTYRDGPYSNQPQHF. CDR3 DNA sequence: TGTGCCAGCCTAACATACCGGGACGGACCATATAGCAATCAGCCCCAGCATTTT.

The V and J genes are TRBV10-3 and TRBJ1-1; D unclear. Germline-derived CDR1 and CDR2 are ENHRY and SYGVKD. The ends were cut back, 3 bases at V and 1 base at J, with 9 bases in the middle. This CDR3 contains 14 residues. The chain's CDR3 is CAISDNLSNTEAFF. The DNA of the CDR3 is TGTGCCATCAGTGACAACCTTTCGAACACTGAAGCTTTCTTT.

The chain couples TRBV30 to TRBJ2-1; D remains ambiguous. CDR3 length equals 12 residues. The germline V and J ends were trimmed by 5 bases and 9 bases, with 14 bases remaining between them. In germline, CDR1 is GTSNPN, CDR2 SVGIG (reference sequence). The CDR3 DNA reads TGTGCCTGGGGGAACGAGTTTTTTGAGCAGTTCTTC. Translated, it gives CAWGNEFFEQFF.

This sequence joins TRBV2 and TRBJ1-1; D is ambiguous. Germline CDR1 SNHLY, CDR2 FYNNEI. This CDR3 spans 11 amino acids. Trimming stripped 6 bases from V and 9 bases from J, with 11 bases between. The CDR3 DNA follows: TGTGCCAGCAGCGTTACTAAACAAGCTTTCTTT. Translation: CASSVTKQAFF.

J is TRBJ1-2 and V is TRBV6-6; 7 positions agree with TRBD1. Germline values: CDR1 MNHNY, CDR2 SVGAGI (reference sequence). Trimming removed 6 bases from V and 4 bases from J; junction bases left unmatched: 5. The CDR3 runs 13 residues. The CDR3 protein is CASRSTGAYGYTF. CDR3 nucleotide sequence: TGTGCCAGCAGATCTACAGGGGCCTATGGCTACACCTTC.

The CDR3 here is CASSIRGTETQYF. Written as DNA, the CDR3 is TGTGCCAGTAGTATCCGGGGAACAGAGACCCAGTACTTC. J is TRBJ2-5 and V is TRBV19; tentative D call: TRBD2 (5 bases). V was shortened by 3 bases and J by 4 bases, with 9 bases between the two germline ends. The germline V gene has CDR1 LNHDA and CDR2 SQIVND (reference sequence). The CDR3 totals 13 residues.

J is TRBJ2-1 and V is TRBV9, with D perhaps matching TRBD2 (6 bases). The CDR3 is 14 amino acids. The ends were cut back, 3 bases at V and 2 bases at J, with 9 bases in the middle. Looked up from germline, CDR1 is SGDLS and CDR2 is YYNGEE. CDR3 in amino acids: CASSDRTTYNEQFF. In nucleotides, the CDR3 is TGTGCCAGCAGCGACCGGACTACCTACAATGAGCAGTTCTTC.